These 18 T cell receptor beta chains were sequenced from one sample in a study of T cell changes during pregnancy in multiple sclerosis (dated by TCRdb to the late 2010s). Preparation of the library involved the immunoSEQ multiplex PCR assay. The clones in this table, taken by TCRdb from immuneACCESS, are in-frame only. Not every clone is retained; where verified, under half of the shortfall comes from an unresolved V gene, and the cause of the rest is unknown. Present in this sample are approximately 70,000 clones, around 92% of which were seen just once. The biggest ten clones account for roughly 1% of the sample. The sequenced sample was peripheral blood, obtained in the first trimester of pregnancy. Source of these receptors: a female donor in good health, enrolled as a control in a pregnancy study.

The chain carries TRBV29-1 and TRBJ1-2; the D gene is possibly TRBD1 (5 bases). The CDR3 length is 13 residues. V gave up 0 bases and J gave up 8 bases, with 13 bases separating them. CDR1 is SQVTM, CDR2 ANQGSEA, per germline. The DNA of the CDR3 is TGCAGCGTTGAAGATAATAGGGGTGACGGCTACACCTTC. Translated: CSVEDNRGDGYTF.

This CDR3 reads CASSPNSGVYTEAFF. CDR3 bases: TGTGCCAGCAGCCCAAACAGCGGGGTGTACACTGAAGCTTTCTTT. The rearrangement joins TRBV14 to TRBJ1-1; D remains ambiguous. CDR1 and CDR2 from the germline V gene are SGHDN and FVKESK. V lost 4 bases and J 3 bases, leaving 15 bases between the germline ends. The CDR3 spans 15 residues.

The chain links TRBV6-1 to TRBJ2-2, with a tentative D call TRBD2 (6 bases). V was cut by 4 bases and J by 2 bases, with 20 bases left in between. Germline lookup yields CDR1 MNHNS and CDR2 SASEGT. The CDR3 covers 18 residues. The CDR3 DNA is TGTGCCAGCAGTGTTTTCCTCTTGAGCGGGTTTAACACCGGGGAGCTGTTTTTT. Protein sequence: CASSVFLLSGFNTGELFF.

This sequence joins TRBV4-1 and TRBJ1-2; D is unresolved. In germline, CDR1 is MGHRA, CDR2 YSYEKL. V gave up 2 bases and J gave up 5 bases, with 12 bases separating them. The CDR3 spans 14 residues. The CDR3 is CASSQPGEAYGYTF. The CDR3 DNA reads TGCGCCAGCAGCCAACCGGGAGAAGCTTATGGCTACACCTTC.

The rearrangement links TRBV6-5 to TRBJ1-4; D is ambiguous. The V gene's germline CDR1 is MNHEY and CDR2 SVGAGI. V lost 6 bases, J lost 10 bases, and 12 bases lay in between. The CDR3 is made up of 12 amino acids. The CDR3 is CASSPSSGKLFF. DNA of the CDR3: TGTGCCAGCAGCCCTAGTAGTGGAAAACTGTTTTTT.

The CDR3 region is CASTRSGNTIYF. DNA for the CDR3: TGTGCCAGCACGAGGTCAGGAAACACCATATATTTT. The chain employs TRBV6-1 and TRBJ1-3; D is unclear. The germline gives CDR1 MNHNS, CDR2 SASEGT. V gave up 7 bases and J gave up 4 bases, with 8 bases separating them. The CDR3 runs to 12 residues.

This chain connects TRBV6-1 to TRBJ1-1; D not resolved. Germline V gives CDR1 MNHNS, CDR2 SASEGT. V was pared by 2 bases and J by 1 base, with 5 bases between. There are 13 residues in the CDR3. CDR3 loop: CASSEPQNTEAFF. CDR3 bases: TGTGCCAGCAGTGAACCCCAGAACACTGAAGCTTTCTTT.

This sequence joins TRBV18 and TRBJ1-1, with 9 nucleotides matching TRBD1. J was trimmed by 3 bases and V by 3 bases; bases with no gene match: 5. The CDR3 loop spans 15 amino acids. From germline, CDR1 is KGHSH and CDR2 LQKENI. CDR3 loop: CASSPRGQGDTEAFF. CDR3 bases: TGTGCCAGCTCACCTAGGGGACAGGGAGACACTGAAGCTTTCTTT.

This chain connects TRBV7-9 to TRBJ2-1; D perhaps matches TRBD2 (7 bases). The length of the CDR3 is 14 residues. Trimming stripped 3 bases from V and 9 bases from J, with 15 bases between. CDR1 is SEHNR, CDR2 FQNEAQ, per germline (reference sequence). CDR3 nucleotides: TGTGCCAGCAGCTTCCAAGGGGGGGCTGCTGAGCAGTTCTTC. Its translation is CASSFQGGAAEQFF.

For the CDR3, the DNA is TGTGCCAGCAGTTTACTGACAGGGGCCAAAAACATTCAGTACTTC. Encoded protein: CASSLLTGAKNIQYF. The V gene is TRBV28, the J gene TRBJ2-4, with 7 bases fitting TRBD1. The V and J ends lost 2 bases and 1 base, in that order; junction bases with no gene match: 2. CDR1 is MDHEN and CDR2 is SYDVKM in the germline V gene. CDR3 length: 15 amino acids.

The chain combines TRBV11-2 with TRBJ1-1; D unclear. This CDR3 has 13 residues. V lost 3 bases and J 1 base, leaving 6 bases between the germline ends. Germline-derived CDR1 and CDR2 are SGHAT and FQNNGV. This CDR3 is CASSFAENTEAFF. DNA of the CDR3: TGTGCCAGCAGCTTCGCGGAGAACACTGAAGCTTTCTTT.

The rearrangement uses TRBV6-5 and TRBJ2-7; no firm D call. The CDR3 totals 13 residues. Per the germline V gene, CDR1 is MNHEY and CDR2 is SVGAGI. The V end lost 1 base, the J end lost 2 bases, and 6 bases lay between the germline ends. The CDR3 bases are TGTGCCAGCAGTTACTTTCCAGCCTACGAGCAGTACTTC. Translated: CASSYFPAYEQYF.

Here the CDR3 DNA reads TGCGCCAGCAGCCTCACAGGGGGCGCGTCCTATGGCTACACCTTC. Translated: CASSLTGGASYGYTF. The gene calls are TRBV5-1 and TRBJ1-2; TRBD1 agrees at 9 bases. V dropped 4 bases and J dropped 4; count of bases not matched to a gene: 8. Germline CDR1 reads SGHRS; CDR2 reads YFSETQ. This CDR3 contains 15 residues. The variable domain in full, completed from reference TRBV5-1 and TRBJ1-2, reads KAGVTQTPRYLIKTRGQQVTLSCSPISGHRSVSWYQQTPGQGLQFLFEYFSETQRNKGNFPGRFSGRQFSNSRSEMNVSTLELGDSALYLCASSLTGGASYGYTFGSGTRLTVV.

The rearrangement uses TRBV18 and TRBJ1-6; D not certain. V lost 2 bases to trimming and J lost 9 bases, with 8 bases between them. The germline V gene encodes CDR1 KGHSH and CDR2 LQKENI. The CDR3 runs 13 residues. The CDR3 DNA is TGTGCCAGCTCACCAATGGGGAGTTCACCCCTCCACTTT. Its translation is CASSPMGSSPLHF.

This clone was detected once. The genes are TRBV30 and TRBJ1-1, with 12 bases aligning to TRBD1. The junction had 6 bases not matched to a gene; V was cut back by 4 bases and J by 6 bases. CDR3 length equals 14 residues. The germline gives CDR1 GTSNPN, CDR2 SVGIG (reference sequence). The CDR3 nucleotides are TGTGCCTGGATGCGGGACAGGGGGCCTTCTGAAGCTTTCTTT. Translation: CAWMRDRGPSEAFF.

The rearrangement links TRBV5-6 to TRBJ1-6; no clear D. This CDR3 is built from 15 residues. Trimming removed 6 bases from V and 4 bases from J, with 14 bases in between. In germline, CDR1 is SGHDT, CDR2 YYEEEE. The CDR3 is CASTHPTAYNSPLHF. CDR3 nucleotides: TGTGCCAGCACCCACCCTACAGCTTATAATTCACCCCTCCACTTT.

This clone was counted between two and nine times. This sequence joins TRBV5-4 and TRBJ2-5; 7 nucleotides line up with TRBD1. Germline V gene lookup returns CDR1 SGHNT and CDR2 YYREEE (reference sequence). After removal of 4 bases from V and 5 bases from J, the junction contained 5 bases not matched to a gene. This CDR3 comprises 13 residues. The CDR3 coding sequence is TGTGCCAGCAGCCTACGGGGACAGGAGACCCAGTACTTC. Its translation: CASSLRGQETQYF.

The chain uses TRBV5-4 and TRBJ2-3, with D possibly matching TRBD1 (8 bases). Germline V gene data show CDR1 as SGHNT and CDR2 as YYREEE (reference sequence). With 3 bases removed from V and 4 bases from J, the gap between germline ends came to 21 bases. CDR3 length equals 17 residues. This CDR3 is CASSSGRRTGGPDTQYF. In nucleotides, the CDR3 is TGTGCCAGCAGCTCCGGGAGGAGAACAGGGGGGCCAGATACGCAGTATTTT.